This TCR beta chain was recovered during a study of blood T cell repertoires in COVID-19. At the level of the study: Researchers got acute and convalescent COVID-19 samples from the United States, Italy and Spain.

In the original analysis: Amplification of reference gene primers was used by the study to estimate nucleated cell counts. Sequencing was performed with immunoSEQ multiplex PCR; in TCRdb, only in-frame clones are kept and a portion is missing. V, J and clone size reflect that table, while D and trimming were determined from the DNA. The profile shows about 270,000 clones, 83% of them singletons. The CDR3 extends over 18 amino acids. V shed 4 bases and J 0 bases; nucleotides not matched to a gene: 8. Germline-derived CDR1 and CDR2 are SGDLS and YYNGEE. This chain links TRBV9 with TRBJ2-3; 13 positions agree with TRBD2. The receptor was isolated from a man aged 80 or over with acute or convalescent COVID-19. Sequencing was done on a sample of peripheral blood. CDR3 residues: CASSPHLTSGGSTDTQYF. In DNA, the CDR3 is TGTGCCAGCAGCCCCCACCTGACTAGCGGGGGGAGCACAGATACGCAGTATTTT.